One sample yielded the 20 T cell receptor beta chains listed below, sequenced in a study of response to subunit inactivated influenza vaccine (dated by TCRdb to 2016 to 2018). Libraries came from RT-PCR. The sequencer was an Illumina HiSeq 2500. TCRdb trimmed public reads at Q25 via fastp, called clones via MiXCR and kept in-frame beta chains. When rows share a CDR3 protein, they turn into one entry using the most common DNA and genes. For this sample there are approximately 570,000 distinct CDR3 sequences; roughly 8.2% appear just once. Roughly 13% of the sample rests with the top ten. The sequenced sample was PBMCs from blood, obtained 23 to 25 months after vaccination. The receptors were sampled from a man aged 50-75 years who received an inactivated influenza vaccine. Donor details come from another sample of the same person, matched by shared clones.

The V and J genes are TRBV7-8 and TRBJ1-5; tentatively, D is TRBD1 (6 bases). The CDR3 loop spans 15 amino acids. The V and J ends lost 1 base and 7 bases respectively, with 14 bases between them. From germline, CDR1 is SGHVS and CDR2 FQNEAQ. CDR3 residues: CASSLELAGAQPQHF. CDR3 DNA: TGTGCCAGCAGCTTAGAACTTGCAGGGGCCCAGCCCCAGCATTTT.

This clonotype has a handful of counts. V usage is TRBV29-1 and J usage is TRBJ1-2, with D perhaps TRBD1 (5 bases). V dropped 7 bases and J dropped 2 bases, with 14 bases sitting between them. Germline V lookup: CDR1 SQVTM, CDR2 ANQGSEA. This CDR3 is 13 amino acids long. The CDR3 region has the DNA TGCAGCGCCCTCCTCGGGGACAACTATGGCTACACCTTC. Protein: CSALLGDNYGYTF. Supplemented by reference TRBV29-1 and TRBJ1-2, the full variable domain reads SAVISQKPSRDICQRGTSLTIQCQVDSQVTMMFWYRQQPGQSLTLIATANQGSEATYESGFVIDKFPISRPNLTFSTLTVSNMSPEDSSIYLCSALLGDNYGYTFGSGTRLTVV.

This clonotype was picked up many times. V is TRBV4-3 and J is TRBJ1-6; no reliable D call. Germline V gene sequence: CDR1 LGHNA, CDR2 YSLEER. Trimming pared 0 bases from V and 6 bases from J, leaving 12 bases between. CDR3 length: 16 residues. CDR3 sequence reads: CASSQELGGFNSPLHF. CDR3 in DNA: TGCGCCAGCAGCCAAGAATTAGGAGGTTTTAATTCACCCCTCCACTTT.

This chain uses TRBV29-1 with TRBJ2-1; unclear D gene. The CDR3 has 14 residues. Trimming left V 4 bases short and J 5 bases short, with 15 bases between. Germline V CDR1 and CDR2: SQVTM, ANQGSEA. The CDR3 DNA sequence: TGCAGCGTTGTCGGCGCAGTGTCTAACAATGAGCAGTTCTTC. Amino acids: CSVVGAVSNNEQFF.

The genes are TRBV6-2 or TRBV6-3 and TRBJ2-1; 10 nucleotides match TRBD1. Trimming took 5 bases from V and 6 from J; bases not matched to a gene: 7. Germline-derived CDR1 and CDR2 are MNHEY and SVGEGT. The CDR3 consists of 15 residues. CDR3 in amino acids: CASSPPGQGFNEQFF. CDR3 nucleotides: TGTGCCAGCAGTCCGCCGGGACAGGGGTTCAATGAGCAGTTCTTC.

CDR3 sequence: CAIILLLAKNIQYF. The CDR3 region has the DNA TGTGCCATCATCCTACTGTTAGCCAAAAACATTCAGTACTTC. The chain links TRBV10-3 to TRBJ2-4, with no clear D. The CDR3 has 14 amino acids. V was shortened by 7 bases and J by 0 bases, with 10 bases between the two germline ends. The V gene's germline CDR1 is ENHRY and CDR2 SYGVKD.

There are many counts of this clonotype. The rearrangement joins TRBV18 to TRBJ2-7; possibly TRBD1 for D (7 bases). Trimming took 8 bases from V and 4 from J, leaving 18 bases between them. This CDR3 is built from 14 residues. Germline loops: CDR1 KGHSH, CDR2 LQKENI. The CDR3 spells CASSPPGGPYEQYF. The CDR3 DNA reads TGTGCCAGCAGCCCTCCAGGGGGGCCGTACGAGCAGTACTTC.

The J gene is TRBJ1-1, the V gene TRBV7-2; D gene unclear. The CDR3 covers 13 residues. Looked up from germline, CDR1 is SGHTA and CDR2 is FQGNSA. Trimming shortened V by 5 bases and J by 7 bases, and 14 bases separated the two germline ends. This CDR3 is CASSPQAPLEAFF. The DNA for the CDR3 is TGTGCCAGCAGCCCTCAAGCCCCTCTTGAAGCTTTCTTT.

This clonotype was observed at least ten times. This sequence joins TRBV12-3 or TRBV12-4 and TRBJ1-2; no clear D. Deletions cut 5 bases from V and 4 bases from J, with 8 bases between. The CDR3 extends over 12 amino acids. This CDR3 reads CASSPNTYGYTF. CDR3 DNA sequence: TGTGCCAGCAGTCCAAACACCTATGGCTACACCTTC.

The rearrangement uses TRBV20-1 and TRBJ2-2; 8 bases are a match to TRBD2. The trim removed 3 bases at V and 6 bases at J, leaving 3 bases unmatched. CDR3 length: 13 amino acids. Germline V lookup: CDR1 DFQATT, CDR2 SNEGSKA (reference sequence). CDR3 amino acids: CSASGGGPGELFF. CDR3 sequence (DNA): TGCAGTGCTAGCGGGGGGGGGCCCGGGGAGCTGTTTTTT.

The CDR3 coding sequence is TGTGCCAGCAGCTTAGACTTGGGCCGGGAGCAGTACTTC. This gives the protein CASSLDLGREQYF. The chain is built from TRBV7-3 and TRBJ2-7; no reliable D call. This CDR3 is built from 13 residues. The germline CDR1 and CDR2 sequences are SGHTA and FQGTGA. V was trimmed by 2 bases and J by 7 bases, leaving 12 bases between them.

The DNA for the CDR3 is TGCAGTGCTCGGAACAGTGGTGGCTACACCTTC. It translates to CSARNSGGYTF. The chain links TRBV20-1 to TRBJ1-2, with D uncertain. The V end was cut by 5 bases, the J end by 7 bases, with 11 bases between. There are 11 residues in the CDR3. The germline CDR1 and CDR2 sequences are DFQATT and SNEGSKA (reference sequence).

This clonotype appeared a few times. The J gene is TRBJ2-1, the V gene TRBV20-1, with 7 bases fitting TRBD2. Germline CDR1 DFQATT, CDR2 SNEGSKA (reference sequence). This CDR3 comprises 16 residues. The trim removed 3 bases at V and 0 bases at J, leaving 8 bases unmatched. The CDR3 protein is CSARSASGSSYNEQFF. The DNA of the CDR3 is TGCAGTGCTAGGTCCGCTAGCGGAAGCTCCTACAATGAGCAGTTCTTC.

This clonotype was observed a few times. The chain combines TRBV7-9 with TRBJ2-1, with 8 bases identical to TRBD2. CDR3 length: 16 residues. With V trimmed by 4 bases and J by 2 bases, 7 bases remained unmatched. CDR1 is SEHNR, CDR2 FQNEAQ, per germline (reference sequence). The CDR3 DNA sequence: TGTGCCAGCAGCTCCGGGGGTAGCGGGGCCTACAATGAGCAGTTCTTC. Amino acids: CASSSGGSGAYNEQFF.

At least ten counts were recorded for this clonotype. CDR3 sequence reads: CASSQELAASTDTQYF. The CDR3 nucleotides are TGTGCCAGCAGCCAAGAGTTAGCGGCTAGCACAGATACGCAGTATTTT. V usage is TRBV4-2 and J usage is TRBJ2-3; the D gene is possibly TRBD2 (6 bases). The ends were cut back, 0 bases at V and 0 bases at J, with 10 bases in the middle. The CDR3 contains 16 residues. Germline CDR1 and CDR2: LGHNA and YNFKEQ.

This clonotype was counted a few times. The chain carries TRBV29-1 and TRBJ2-1, with D perhaps matching TRBD1 (5 bases). The V gene's germline CDR1 is SQVTM and CDR2 ANQGSEA. Trimming took 5 bases from V and 7 from J, leaving 12 bases between them. There are 12 residues in the CDR3. The CDR3 loop is CSVSQGRNEQFF. The DNA for the CDR3 is TGCAGCGTTAGCCAGGGTCGGAATGAGCAGTTCTTC.

A few counts support this clonotype. This rearrangement joins TRBV5-1 to TRBJ1-6; D not certain. Per germline, CDR1 SGHRS and CDR2 YFSETQ. V was trimmed by 2 bases and J by 5 bases, leaving 11 bases between them. This CDR3 is 15 amino acids long. CDR3 nucleotide sequence: TGCGCCAGCAGCTTAAGTCAACTTAATAATTCACCCCTCCACTTT. Its translation is CASSLSQLNNSPLHF.

The gene calls are TRBV30 and TRBJ1-5; D unresolved. There are 15 residues in the CDR3. V was shortened by 1 base and J by 7 bases, with 17 bases between the two germline ends. The V gene's germline CDR1 is GTSNPN and CDR2 SVGIG (reference sequence). In DNA, the CDR3 is TGTGCCTGGAGTGCAGCGAGCTTAGGCATACAGCCCCAGCATTTT. Encoded protein: CAWSAASLGIQPQHF.

In its sample, this clonotype was seen many times. This rearrangement joins TRBV20-1 to TRBJ2-7, with TRBD2 identical over 8 bases. The CDR3 is 14 amino acids. Unmatched junction bases numbered 7, after V lost 5 bases and J lost 1 base. Germline V gene data show CDR1 as DFQATT and CDR2 as SNEGSKA (reference sequence). This CDR3 reads CSASKLAASYEQYF. The DNA of the CDR3 is TGCAGTGCTTCCAAACTAGCGGCTTCCTACGAGCAGTACTTC.

V and J are TRBV7-2 and TRBJ1-6; 9 positions agree with TRBD1. Germline V CDR1 and CDR2: SGHTA, FQGNSA. This CDR3 is built from 15 residues. V trimming: 5 bases; J trimming: 9 bases; junction bases outside the gene matches: 8. The CDR3 sequence is CASSDKTGGTSPLHF. The DNA of the CDR3 is TGTGCCAGCAGCGACAAGACAGGGGGTACTTCACCCCTCCACTTT. The full variable domain, with the rest looked up from reference TRBV7-2 and TRBJ1-6, is GAGVSQSPSNKVTEKGKDVELRCDPISGHTALYWYRQSLGQGLEFLIYFQGNSAPDKSGLPSDRFSAERTGGSVSTLTIQRTQQEDSAVYLCASSDKTGGTSPLHFGNGTRLTVT.